A single sample gave rise to the 19 T cell receptor beta chains below, sequenced in a study of T cell responses to AZD1222 COVID-19 vaccine. The protocol was immunoSEQ multiplex PCR, while the TCRdb copy is restricted to in-frame clones and leaves out a portion. The table lists about 100,000 clones, over 75% of them singletons, with around 8.7% in the top ten. Specimen: peripheral blood, collected on day 0 of AZD1222 vaccination. These receptor sequences come from an adult in good health.

The chain is built from TRBV7-3 and TRBJ2-7, with no clear D. The CDR3 runs 13 residues. Germline CDR1 and CDR2: SGHTA and FQGTGA. The ends were cut back, 8 bases at V and 1 base at J, with 12 bases in the middle. The CDR3 region has the DNA TGTGCCAGCGGTTTCGGTCAATCCTACGAGCAGTACTTC. Protein sequence: CASGFGQSYEQYF.

V gene TRBV5-5 combines with J gene TRBJ2-7; D gene uncertain. Trimming removed 2 bases at V and 0 bases at J, with 12 bases between. The CDR3 consists of 15 residues. CDR1 and CDR2 (germline): SGHKS, YYEKEE (reference sequence). CDR3 DNA: TGTGCCAGCAGCTTACTCGCGGTCAGCTCCTACGAGCAGTACTTC. Its translation: CASSLLAVSSYEQYF.

V usage is TRBV6-6 and J usage is TRBJ2-3; D possibly matches TRBD1 or TRBD2 (5 bases each). The CDR3 contains 15 residues. Trimming removed 7 bases from V and 0 bases from J, with 14 bases in between. Germline V gene lookup returns CDR1 MNHNY and CDR2 SVGAGI (reference sequence). In DNA form, the CDR3 reads TGTGCCAGCACCCCCGGGGCCACTAGCACAGATACGCAGTATTTT. Its translation: CASTPGATSTDTQYF.

The chain carries TRBV5-6 and TRBJ2-1, with TRBD2 matching over 12 bases. The CDR3 contains 13 residues. V shed 4 bases and J 9 bases; nucleotides not matched to a gene: 2. Per germline, CDR1 SGHDT and CDR2 YYEEEE. CDR3 sequence: CASSTLAGGEQFF. The CDR3 DNA follows: TGTGCCAGCAGCACACTAGCGGGAGGTGAGCAGTTCTTC.

The chain carries TRBV15 and TRBJ1-5, with TRBD1 matching over 10 bases. The CDR3 covers 15 residues. The V segment lost 3 bases and the J segment 6 bases; nucleotides outside the gene matches: 5. CDR1 is LNHNV and CDR2 is YYDKDF in the germline V gene (reference sequence). In DNA, the CDR3 is TGTGCCACCAGCAGGGACAGGGGGGCGGGTCAGCCCCAGCATTTT. Translating gives CATSRDRGAGQPQHF.

This clone was observed once. The gene calls are TRBV19 and TRBJ2-7; D remains unclear. The V end lost 4 bases, the J end lost 3 bases, and 16 bases lay between the germline ends. CDR3 length equals 15 residues. CDR1 LNHDA and CDR2 SQIVND come from the germline V gene (reference sequence). CDR3 in amino acids: CASSSFLDASYEQYF. CDR3 in DNA: TGTGCCAGTAGTAGTTTCCTAGACGCAAGCTACGAGCAGTACTTC.

This sequence joins TRBV6-5 and TRBJ1-1; 7 positions agree with TRBD1. The V gene's germline CDR1 is MNHEY and CDR2 SVGAGI. The CDR3 covers 14 residues. V lost 7 bases, J lost 3 bases, and 8 bases stayed unmatched. The CDR3 region is CASTNNRGYTEAFF. In DNA, the CDR3 is TGTGCCAGCACCAATAACAGGGGTTACACTGAAGCTTTCTTT.

The chain recombines TRBV12-3 or TRBV12-4 with TRBJ1-1; 7 bases map to TRBD1. The CDR3 consists of 13 residues. Losses at the gene ends were 6 bases for V and 4 bases for J; bases not matched to a gene: 5. DNA of the CDR3: TGTGCCAGCAGCCAAGGACAGGCCACTGAAGCTTTCTTT. It codes for CASSQGQATEAFF.

This clone was picked up a small number of times. The chain has TRBV28 and TRBJ1-2; no definite D call. Germline CDR1 reads MDHEN; CDR2 reads SYDVKM. V was clipped by 7 bases and J by 1 base, with 10 bases between them. This CDR3 contains 13 residues. The CDR3 DNA reads TGTGCCAGCACGGGCCCGGTTAACTATGGCTACACCTTC. Its protein is CASTGPVNYGYTF.

This clone appeared a single time. This chain joins TRBV3-1 (or the pseudogene TRBV3-2) and TRBJ2-1; D remains unclear. This CDR3 contains 13 residues. Germline V gene sequence: CDR1 LGHDT, CDR2 YNNKEL (reference sequence). V gave up 0 bases and J gave up 11 bases, with 11 bases separating them. The CDR3 coding sequence is TGTGCCAGCAGCCAAGAAGGGCTGGCGAAGCAGTTCTTC. Protein: CASSQEGLAKQFF.

The rearrangement joins TRBV7-3 to TRBJ2-3; 7 positions match TRBD2. The CDR3 totals 20 residues. V lost 1 base to trimming and J lost 2 bases; unmatched junction nucleotides: 18. Germline CDR1 reads SGHTA; CDR2 reads FQGTGA. The CDR3, as DNA: TGTGCCAGCAGCTTAATCGCGGTCGGACCAGCGGGGCCTCTCACAGATACGCAGTATTTT. Translated, it gives CASSLIAVGPAGPLTDTQYF.

The chain carries TRBV28 and TRBJ1-4; maybe TRBD1 (5 bases). V shed 5 bases and J shed 4 bases, with 14 bases lying between them. Germline CDR1 reads MDHEN; CDR2 reads SYDVKM. CDR3 length: 15 residues. CDR3 residues: CASSTRQHRNEKLFF. The CDR3 nucleotides are TGTGCCAGCAGTACCCGACAGCACCGTAATGAAAAACTGTTTTTT.

The V gene is TRBV18, the J gene TRBJ2-3, with a weak D call TRBD2 (6 bases). The CDR3 is 15 amino acids. In germline, CDR1 is KGHSH, CDR2 LQKENI. The ends were cut back, 2 bases at V and 1 base at J, with 10 bases in the middle. Here the CDR3 reads CASSPTGGGTDTQYF. CDR3 DNA sequence: TGTGCCAGCTCACCAACGGGCGGGGGCACAGATACGCAGTATTTT. Together with reference TRBV18 and TRBJ2-3, the CDR3 gives the full variable domain: NAGVMQNPRHLVRRRGQEARLRCSPMKGHSHVYWYRQLPEEGLKFMVYLQKENIIDESGMPKERFSAEFPKEGPSILRIQQVVRGDSAAYFCASSPTGGGTDTQYFGPGTRLTVL.

J is TRBJ1-2 and V is TRBV6-2 or TRBV6-3; 10 nucleotides agree with TRBD1. The V gene's germline CDR1 is MNHEY and CDR2 SVGEGT. Trimming took 4 bases from V and 3 from J; bases not matched to a gene: 11. The length of the CDR3 is 17 residues. CDR3: CASSSLGQGRLDYGYTF. In nucleotides, the CDR3 is TGTGCCAGCAGTTCCCTGGGACAGGGGAGGTTGGACTATGGCTACACCTTC.

The chain joins TRBV7-2 to TRBJ1-1, with D maybe TRBD1 (5 bases). This CDR3 spans 16 amino acids. Trimming removed 2 bases at V and 0 bases at J, with 13 bases between. CDR1 SGHTA and CDR2 FQGNSA come from the germline V gene. The CDR3, as DNA: TGTGCCAGCAGCTTACAGGGTAGTTTCATGAACACTGAAGCTTTCTTT. This codes for CASSLQGSFMNTEAFF.

The chain recombines TRBV7-2 with TRBJ1-2; no definite D call. The CDR3 has 13 residues. Trimming removed 5 bases from V and 1 base from J, with 8 bases in between. Germline CDR1 reads SGHTA; CDR2 reads FQGNSA. Written as DNA, the CDR3 is TGTGCCAGCAGCCTAGAGGGTAACTATGGCTACACCTTC. Its translation is CASSLEGNYGYTF.

The V call is TRBV11-3, the J call TRBJ2-1, with 7 bases lining up with TRBD2. V shed 5 bases and J 6 bases; nucleotides not matched to a gene: 7. CDR3 length equals 14 residues. In germline, CDR1 is SGHNT, CDR2 YENEEA. The CDR3 coding sequence is TGTGCCAGCAGCCGTCTGGGGGGGGGCAATGAGCAGTTCTTC. It encodes CASSRLGGGNEQFF.

This clone was found a few times. This chain links TRBV7-9 with TRBJ1-6, with TRBD1 as a possible D gene (5 bases). Germline CDR1 reads SEHNR; CDR2 reads FQNEAQ (reference sequence). With 10 bases removed from V and 7 bases from J, the gap between germline ends came to 11 bases. The length of the CDR3 is 12 residues. Here the CDR3 DNA reads TGTGCCACACAGGTTGGGAATTCACCCCTCCACTTT. Amino acids: CATQVGNSPLHF.

The chain has TRBV25-1 and TRBJ1-4, with 11 bases that match TRBD1. CDR1 is MGHDK and CDR2 is SYGVNS in the germline V gene. The trim removed 1 base at V and 8 bases at J, leaving 3 bases unmatched. The CDR3 has 15 amino acids. This CDR3 is CASSESGTGGEKLFF. The CDR3 nucleotides read TGTGCCAGCAGTGAATCCGGGACAGGGGGGGAAAAACTGTTTTTT.